These 3 T cell receptor beta chains originate from one sample sequenced in a study of T cells after yellow fever vaccination. TCRdb passed the 5' RACE reads through MiXCR, listing each CDR3 protein once. There are hundreds of thousands of distinct CDR3 sequences in the sample; 9% to 15% occur only once, and around 14% lies in the top ten. This sample comprised PBMCs, obtained on the day of the yellow fever booster vaccination. The origin of the receptors is a man in his thirties or forties who received the YFV17D yellow fever vaccine.

In its sample, this clonotype was seen once. The chain is built from TRBV27 and TRBJ2-5; tentative D call: TRBD1 (6 bases). The germline CDR1 and CDR2 sequences are MNHEY and SMNVEV (reference sequence). The V and J ends lost 4 bases and 4 bases respectively, with 16 bases between them. This CDR3 region has 15 residues. CDR3 residues: CASSSIPTGLETQYF. DNA of the CDR3: TGTGCCAGCAGTTCAATTCCGACAGGTTTAGAGACCCAGTACTTC.

The CDR3 region has the DNA TGCGCCAGCAGCCAAGGGCAGGGGGTGCTCAGTGTCGAGCAGTACTTC. Translating it yields CASSQGQGVLSVEQYF. This rearrangement joins TRBV4-3 to TRBJ2-7, with 7 bases aligning to TRBD1. Germline CDR1 LGHNA, CDR2 YSLEER. With V trimmed by 1 base and J by 6 bases, 12 bases remained unmatched. This CDR3 contains 16 residues.

CDR3 residues: CASSSAGQANTEAFF. CDR3 nucleotide sequence: TGTGCCAGCAGCTCCGCGGGACAGGCGAACACTGAAGCTTTCTTT. The genes are TRBV5-4 and TRBJ1-1, with TRBD1 matching over 8 bases. Trimming removed 3 bases from V and 1 base from J; junction bases left unmatched: 5. The germline V gene encodes CDR1 SGHNT and CDR2 YYREEE (reference sequence). The CDR3 contains 15 residues.